This entry lists 7 T cell receptor beta chains sequenced from one sample in a study of blood T cell repertoires in COVID-19. Here immunoSEQ multiplex PCR was the method, and the copy in TCRdb shows in-frame clones only, minus some. The profile shows approximately 410,000 clones, 86% of them singletons. Specimen: peripheral blood. These TCRs come from a woman aged 30 to 39 with active or convalescent COVID-19.

The gene calls are TRBV19 and TRBJ2-2; D uncertain. The CDR3 runs 15 residues. V was shortened by 5 bases and J by 6 bases, with 16 bases between the two germline ends. Germline lookup yields CDR1 LNHDA and CDR2 SQIVND (reference sequence). CDR3 bases: TGTGCCAGTAGTCCCACCGACACTCCCCCCGGGGAGCTGTTTTTT. The encoded protein is CASSPTDTPPGELFF.

The chain has TRBV10-3 and TRBJ2-7; TRBD2 matches at 11 bases. V shed 10 bases and J 3 bases; nucleotides not matched to a gene: 5. The CDR3 is 13 residues long. Germline assignment: CDR1 ENHRY and CDR2 SYGVKD. DNA for the CDR3: TGTGCCAGTAGCGGGAGGGTATTCTACGAGCAGTACTTC. Translated, it gives CASSGRVFYEQYF.

The gene calls are TRBV7-9 and TRBJ1-2, with D perhaps matching TRBD1 (5 bases). The CDR3 contains 15 residues. Germline-derived CDR1 and CDR2 are SEHNR and FQNEAQ (reference sequence). Trimming stripped 0 bases from V and 4 bases from J, with 12 bases between. This CDR3 reads CASSLAGGNRYGYTF. CDR3 DNA sequence: TGTGCCAGCAGCTTAGCGGGGGGGAACCGCTATGGCTACACCTTC. The full variable domain, completed using reference TRBV7-9 and TRBJ1-2, is DTGVSQNPRHKITKRGQNVTFRCDPISEHNRLYWYRQTLGQGPEFLTYFQNEAQLEKSRLLSDRFSAERPKGSFSTLEIQRTEQGDSAMYLCASSLAGGNRYGYTFGSGTRLTVV.

J is TRBJ1-3 and V is TRBV2, with a tentative D call TRBD1 (6 bases). Germline CDR1 is SNHLY and CDR2 is FYNNEI. This CDR3 comprises 16 residues. With 4 bases removed from V and 0 bases from J, the gap between germline ends came to 13 bases. The CDR3 reads CASSALTGNSGNTIYF. The CDR3 DNA is TGTGCCAGCAGTGCTTTAACAGGGAACTCTGGAAACACCATATATTTT.

Of note for this clone: This CDR3 is also generated by other DNA sequences in the sample. This rearrangement joins TRBV2 to TRBJ2-1, with TRBD2 identical over 13 bases. Per germline, CDR1 SNHLY and CDR2 FYNNEI. The CDR3 loop spans 15 amino acids. J was trimmed by 4 bases and V by 6 bases; bases with no gene match: 3. The CDR3 coding sequence is TGTGCCAGCAGGACGGGACTAGCGGGATACAATGAGCAGTTCTTC. This gives the protein CASRTGLAGYNEQFF.

Only one count was recorded for this clone. The rearrangement uses TRBV4-2 and TRBJ2-2, with 7 bases fitting TRBD1. This CDR3 has 18 amino acids. Trimming cost V 4 bases and J 1 base; bases outside gene matches: 12. In germline, CDR1 is LGHNA, CDR2 YNFKEQ. The CDR3: CASSPEDRRSGNTGELFF. The CDR3 nucleotides are TGTGCCAGCAGCCCCGAGGACAGGAGGAGCGGGAACACCGGGGAGCTGTTTTTT.

CDR3 in DNA: TGTGCCACCAGCAGTTGGCCCGGGACAGGGAGTTTTGCAACTAATGAAAAACTGTTTTTT. Translation gives CATSSWPGTGSFATNEKLFF. The chain links TRBV15 to TRBJ1-4; 9 bases are shared with TRBD1. Losses at the gene ends were 3 bases for V and 0 bases for J; bases not matched to a gene: 14. The CDR3 extends over 20 amino acids. Germline values: CDR1 LNHNV, CDR2 YYDKDF (reference sequence).